The present entry profiles one T cell receptor (beta chain) with its context. The antigen it recognizes is unknown. Base quality data are lacking; no much larger clone is found one base away. Patients with autoimmune disease history or receiving systemic immunosuppression were excluded from the trial. Peripheral blood for TCR sequencing was collected from all dose cohorts at baseline, on cycle 4 day 1, and on cycle 7 day 1. Samples came from an open-label, multicenter, first-in-human phase I dose-escalation trial of ivuxolimab. Adults with locally advanced or metastatic head and neck squamous cell, hepatocellular, melanoma or renal cell carcinoma were enrolled in the trial. Before TCR sequencing, CD4+ T cells and CD8+ T cells from peripheral blood were sorted into separate populations. The sample belongs to a study of OX40 agonist ivuxolimab in advanced cancers. The study in broad terms: Ivuxolimab was an agonistic, fully human IgG2 monoclonal antibody directed against OX40 (CD134), a costimulatory receptor. Intravenous ivuxolimab was administered to patients every 2 weeks at six dose levels: 0.01, 0.1, 0.3, 1.5, 3 and 10 mg/kg. Of the roughly 52 dose-escalation patients, hepatocellular carcinoma was present in about 19, melanoma in approximately 15, renal cell carcinoma in 9 and head and neck cancer in 9. A male proportion of around 80% and a mean age of around 60 years, ranging from roughly 23 to 80, were recorded for the dose-escalation cohort. Patients were allowed to have had prior anti-PD-1, anti-PD-L1 or anti-CTLA-4 therapy, and 40% to 45% of the dose-escalation patients had been treated with checkpoint inhibitors. Three dose-escalation patients achieved partial responses, one with hepatocellular carcinoma and two with cutaneous melanoma. The purpose of peripheral TCRbeta sequencing was to test whether ivuxolimab changed TCR sequence diversity and led to clonal T-cell expansion. The paper covers the monotherapy dose-escalation part of the phase I ivuxolimab trial, which included N of about 56 patients.

Paper-wide results and their limitations: In the 0.1-3.0 mg/kg groups, partial responders had among the lowest normalized peripheral clonal expansion, particularly in CD8+ T cells. After ivuxolimab, expanded clones were on average more numerous among CD8+ T cells than among CD4+ T cells. At doses of 0.1 to 3.0 mg/kg, clonal expansion of both CD4+ and CD8+ blood T cells was observed from baseline to week 6. Antigen specificity was not determined for the clonally expanded peripheral T cells. Low levels of normalized T-cell clonal expansion were also seen in some nonresponding patients.

V and J are trimmed by 5 bases and 2 bases, and the gene matches miss 1 base of the junction. Spanning cysteine to phenylalanine, the CDR3 consists of 14 amino acids. Just CDR3 DNA is preserved here, 42 bases in frame from base 1. CDR1 and CDR2 are read off the germline V gene (reference sequence) as LNHDA and SQIVND. To sequence the TCRbeta CDR3 region, genomic DNA was isolated from the sorted cells. TCRbeta CDR3 regions were sequenced using the immunoSEQ Assay. Imported from immuneACCESS, the table was reduced by TCRdb to in-frame sequences with V and J called. These copies leave out some clones; in studies compared against another copy, an unresolved V gene accounts for under half, and the cause of the remainder is not known. The sample table contains about 100,000 clones; only one count was recorded for over 75% of them. Together, the top ten hold around 0.16% of the sample.

The sequence links TRBV19 to TRBJ2-7, with TRBD2 identical over 12 junction bases. The TCR originated in an adult with an advanced solid tumor such as melanoma, head and neck, liver or kidney cancer. The sample was CD4+ or CD8+ T cells sorted from blood, taken in a trial of the OX40 agonist ivuxolimab. DNA sequence: TGTGCCAGTAGTTCTAGCGGGAGGGCCTACGAGCAGTACTTC. Translated, this gives CASSSSGRAYEQYF. When the CDR3 is completed using the reference TRBV19 and TRBJ2-7 genes on either side, the full variable domain is DGGITQSPKYLFRKEGQNVTLSCEQNLNHDAMYWYRQDPGQGLRLIYYSQIVNDFQKGDIAEGYSVSREKKESFPLTVTSAQKNPTAFYLCASSSSGRAYEQYFGPGTRLTVT.